The rows below give T cell receptor beta chains drawn from one sample of a study of T cell responses to AZD1222 COVID-19 vaccine. Libraries were prepared by immunoSEQ multiplex PCR; TCRdb keeps only in-frame clonotypes and omits some of them. This table holds 150,000 to 200,000 clones, about 91% found once. This specimen consisted of peripheral blood, obtained on day 0 of AZD1222 vaccination. The origin of the receptors is an adult in good health. Each CDR3 is given with its conserved first and last residue. Each record gives: J gene, clone size, D gene, V gene, CDR3 DNA, CDR3 protein. The D gene is left open where the match is weak. Part of the rows lack a size; the others show once, few, many or a class for expanded clones.

TRBJ2-3 . . TRBV5-1 TGCGCCAGCAGCTGGGTCTCAGCTCGGACAGATACGCAGTATTTT CASSWVSARTDTQYF
TRBJ2-7 . . TRBV19 TGTGCCAGCTCACCGGGGGCTCAAAACTACGAGCAGTACTTC CASSPGAQNYEQYF
TRBJ2-3 . . TRBV19 TGTGCCAGTAGTATCGAGGCCCAAGGAGATACGCAGTATTTT CASSIEAQGDTQYF
TRBJ2-3 . TRBD2 TRBV28 TGTGCCAGCAGTTATAGCGGGAGGGACTTTAGCACAGATACGCAGTATTTT CASSYSGRDFSTDTQYF
TRBJ2-1 . . TRBV9 TGTGCCAGCAGCGTACAAGGAAATGAGCAGTTCTTC CASSVQGNEQFF
TRBJ1-2 . TRBD1 TRBV18 TGTGCCAGCTCCCAAAGTAGACAGGGTGATGGCTACACCTTC CASSQSRQGDGYTF
TRBJ2-7 . . TRBV18 TGTGCCAGCTCACCAGCTTCTTTCGAGGAATACGAGCAGTACTTC CASSPASFEEYEQYF
TRBJ2-2 . . TRBV15 TGTGCCACCAGCAGAGCAGGGGTCACCCCGTCCGGGGAGCTGTTTTTT CATSRAGVTPSGELFF
TRBJ1-5 . . TRBV4-3 TGCGCCAGCAGCCAAGATCTAAGGGGCGTCAATCAGCCCCAGCATTTT CASSQDLRGVNQPQHF
TRBJ1-1 . . TRBV5-1 TGCGCCAGCAGCGAGTGGGGAGGGAACACTGAAGCTTTCTTT CASSEWGGNTEAFF
TRBJ1-4 once . TRBV19 TGTGCCAGTAGTGCGCCCGGGACAAGCGATGAAAAACTGTTTTTT CASSAPGTSDEKLFF
TRBJ2-3 . . TRBV19 TGTGCCAGTACGGGTGGGGCAGATACGCAGTATTTT CASTGGADTQYF
TRBJ1-4 . TRBD1 TRBV9 TGTGCCAGCAGCGTAGCTCCAGGGGGCAGCGGAAATGAAAAACTGTTTTTT CASSVAPGGSGNEKLFF
TRBJ1-4 once TRBD1 TRBV30 TGTGCCGGGAACAGGGGCCAAAAACTGTTTTTT CAGNRGQKLFF
TRBJ1-1 . TRBD1 TRBV7-9 TGTGCCAGCAGCTTGTTTGTTAGAGGGGGCTGGGCAGGCACTGAAGCTTTCTTT CASSLFVRGGWAGTEAFF
TRBJ2-2 . TRBD1 TRBV4-3 TGCGCCAGCAGCCAAGAGACGTCGGTGGGGTGGACAGGGGGCAAATACGGGGAGCTGTTTTTT CASSQETSVGWTGGKYGELFF
TRBJ2-5 . . TRBV5-1 TGCGCCAGCAGCTTGGTCGGGGAGCTAGAGACCCAGTACTTC CASSLVGELETQYF
TRBJ1-2 many . TRBV4-1 TGCGCCAGCAGCCCTAGCTGGTTGGGTGGAAACTATGGCTACACCTTC CASSPSWLGGNYGYTF
TRBJ2-2 . . TRBV10-1 TGCGCCAGCAGTGAAGGGACCGGGGAGCTGTTTTTT CASSEGTGELFF
TRBJ2-2 . . TRBV6-5 TGTGCCAGCAGTCCCGAGATAACCGGGGAGCTGTTTTTT CASSPEITGELFF
TRBJ1-1 once . TRBV29-1 TGCAGCGTTGCATCGAGGAACACTGAAGCTTTCTTT CSVASRNTEAFF
TRBJ2-7 . TRBD2 TRBV6-5 TGTGCCAGCAGAATAGCGGGAGTGGTCGAGCAGTACTTC CASRIAGVVEQYF
TRBJ1-2 . . TRBV5-5 TGTGCCAGCAGCTTGGAAGGCAGCTATGGCTACACCTTC CASSLEGSYGYTF
TRBJ1-3 . . TRBV21-1 TGTGCCAGCCGTATAACCGTGTGCGGGGCGGAAAGCTCTGGAAACACCATATATTTT CASRITVCGAESSGNTIYF
TRBJ1-2 . TRBD1 TRBV14 TGTGCCAGCAGGCTAACAGGGGGGATCTATGGCTACACCTTC CASRLTGGIYGYTF
TRBJ2-7 . TRBD1 TRBV2 TGTGCCAGCAGTCCCGACAGGGGAGTTTCCTACGAGCAGTACTTC CASSPDRGVSYEQYF
TRBJ2-7 once TRBD1 TRBV28 TGTGCCAGCAGGCCACAGGGGGCTATATCCTACGAGCAGTACTTC CASRPQGAISYEQYF
TRBJ1-3 . . TRBV28 TGTGCCAGCAGTTTAGGGGAATCCGGAAACACCATATATTTT CASSLGESGNTIYF
TRBJ1-2 . . TRBV7-2 TGTGCCAGCAGCTTTCAGAGACTAGACGGGTATGGCTACACCTTC CASSFQRLDGYGYTF
TRBJ1-5 . . TRBV19 TGTGCCAGTAGTATACCAGGGGAGGGAAGCCCCCAGCATTTT CASSIPGEGSPQHF
TRBJ2-7 . TRBD1 TRBV14 TGTGCCAGCAGCCAAGTGGGACAGCGCTCCTACGAGCAGTACTTC CASSQVGQRSYEQYF
TRBJ1-6 once . TRBV10-1 TGCGCCAGCAGTGGGGGTCAGGATAATTCACCCCTCCACTTT CASSGGQDNSPLHF
TRBJ1-1 once . TRBV5-6 TGTGCCAGCAGCCCCCCCCGGGACTTCAACACTGAAGCTTTCTTT CASSPPRDFNTEAFF
TRBJ1-4 . . TRBV28 TGTGCCAGCAGCCAAACCGGGACCGCTAATGAAAAACTGTTTTTT CASSQTGTANEKLFF
TRBJ1-4 . . TRBV5-8 TGTGCCAGCAGCTTTGGTGCCGGACGGGTTAATGAAAAACTGTTTTTT CASSFGAGRVNEKLFF
TRBJ2-7 . . TRBV28 TGTGCCAGCAGTCCAATATCTTTTCGATATTACGCCTACGAGCAGTACTTC CASSPISFRYYAYEQYF
TRBJ2-7 . . TRBV5-1 TGCGCCAGCAGCTTGAAAATTGACAGAAGCTCCTACGAGCAGTACTTC CASSLKIDRSSYEQYF
TRBJ2-3 . TRBD2 TRBV15 TGTGCCACCAGCGCCACAGGACTAGCGGGAGGGTACTATACGCAGTATTTT CATSATGLAGGYYTQYF